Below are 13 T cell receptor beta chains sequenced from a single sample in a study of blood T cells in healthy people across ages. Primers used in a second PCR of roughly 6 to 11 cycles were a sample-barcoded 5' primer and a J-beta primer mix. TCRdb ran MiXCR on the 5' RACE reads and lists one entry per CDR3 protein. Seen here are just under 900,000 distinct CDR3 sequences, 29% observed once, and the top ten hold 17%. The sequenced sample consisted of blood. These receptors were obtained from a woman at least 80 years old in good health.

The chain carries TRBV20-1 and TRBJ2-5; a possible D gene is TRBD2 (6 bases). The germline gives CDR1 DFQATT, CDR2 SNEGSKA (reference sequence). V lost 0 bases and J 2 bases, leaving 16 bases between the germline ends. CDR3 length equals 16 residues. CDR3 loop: CSARDIAAGSQETQYF. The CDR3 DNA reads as TGCAGTGCTAGAGATATCGCGGCGGGAAGTCAAGAGACCCAGTACTTC.

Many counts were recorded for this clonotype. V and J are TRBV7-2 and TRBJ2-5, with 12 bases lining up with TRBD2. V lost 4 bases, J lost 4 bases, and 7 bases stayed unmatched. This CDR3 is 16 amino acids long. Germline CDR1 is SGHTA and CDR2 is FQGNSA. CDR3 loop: CASSSLAGGWRETQYF. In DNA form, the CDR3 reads TGTGCCAGCAGCTCACTAGCGGGGGGTTGGCGAGAGACCCAGTACTTC.

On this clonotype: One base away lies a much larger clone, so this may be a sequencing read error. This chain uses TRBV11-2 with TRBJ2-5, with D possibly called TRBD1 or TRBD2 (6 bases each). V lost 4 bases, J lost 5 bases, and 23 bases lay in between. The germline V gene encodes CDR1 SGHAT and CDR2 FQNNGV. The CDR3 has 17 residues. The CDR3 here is CASSSSQWGAIFETQYF. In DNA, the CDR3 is TGTGCCAGCAGCTCTTCGCAATGGGGGGCGATTTTTGAGACCCAGTACTTC. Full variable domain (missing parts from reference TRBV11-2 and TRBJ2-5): EAGVAQSPRYKIIEKRQSVAFWCNPISGHATLYWYQQILGQGPKLLIQFQNNGVVDDSQLPKDRFSAERLKGVDSTLKIQPAKLEDSAVYLCASSSSQWGAIFETQYFGPGTRLLVL.

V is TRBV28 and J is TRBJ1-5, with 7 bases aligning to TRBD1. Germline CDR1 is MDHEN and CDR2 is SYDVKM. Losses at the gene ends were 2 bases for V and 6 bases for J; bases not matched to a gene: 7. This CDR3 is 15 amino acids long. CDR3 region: CASSLPGQDPQPQHF. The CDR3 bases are TGTGCCAGCAGTTTACCCGGACAGGACCCTCAGCCCCAGCATTTT.

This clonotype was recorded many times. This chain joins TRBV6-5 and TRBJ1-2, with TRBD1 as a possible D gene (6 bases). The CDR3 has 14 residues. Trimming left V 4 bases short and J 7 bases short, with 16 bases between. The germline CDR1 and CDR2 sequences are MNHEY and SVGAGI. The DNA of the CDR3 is TGTGCCAGCAGTTTCGGTGGGGGGCGAAGTGGCTACACCTTC. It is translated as CASSFGGGRSGYTF.

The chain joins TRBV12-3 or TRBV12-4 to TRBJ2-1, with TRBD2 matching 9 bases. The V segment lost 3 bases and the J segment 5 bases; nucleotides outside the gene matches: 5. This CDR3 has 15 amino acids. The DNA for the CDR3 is TGTGCCAGCAGTTTCCATAGCGGGGGTCACAATGAGCAGTTCTTC. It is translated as CASSFHSGGHNEQFF.

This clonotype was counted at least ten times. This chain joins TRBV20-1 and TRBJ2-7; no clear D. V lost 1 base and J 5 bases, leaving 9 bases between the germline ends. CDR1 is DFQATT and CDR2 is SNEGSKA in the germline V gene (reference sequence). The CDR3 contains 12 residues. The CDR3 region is CSARVGLDEQYF. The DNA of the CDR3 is TGCAGTGCTAGAGTTGGGCTAGACGAGCAGTACTTC.

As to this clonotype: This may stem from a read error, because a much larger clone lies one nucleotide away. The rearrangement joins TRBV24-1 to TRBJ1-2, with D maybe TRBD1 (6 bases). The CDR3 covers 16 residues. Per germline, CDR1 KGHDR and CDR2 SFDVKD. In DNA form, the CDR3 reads TGTGTCACCAGTGATACGGGAGGGGGTGGTAGCTATGGCTACACCTTC. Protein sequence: CVTSDTGGGGSYGYTF.

For the CDR3, the DNA is TGCAGTGCTAGAGACCGCCGACAGGGGTGGAACACTGAAGCTTTCTTT. It translates to CSARDRRQGWNTEAFF. V is TRBV20-1 and J is TRBJ1-1; 8 nucleotides align to TRBD1. The V segment lost 0 bases and the J segment 1 base; nucleotides outside the gene matches: 7. Looked up from germline, CDR1 is DFQATT and CDR2 is SNEGSKA (reference sequence). CDR3 length: 16 residues.

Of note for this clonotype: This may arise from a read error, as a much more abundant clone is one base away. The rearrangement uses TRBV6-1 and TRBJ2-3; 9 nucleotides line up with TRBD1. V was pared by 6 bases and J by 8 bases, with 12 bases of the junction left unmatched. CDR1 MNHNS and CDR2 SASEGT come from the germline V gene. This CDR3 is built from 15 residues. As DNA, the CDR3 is TGTGCCAGCAGGACCGGGACAGGGCACCCAGGTACGCAGTATTTT. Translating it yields CASRTGTGHPGTQYF.

The CDR3 DNA sequence: TGCAGCGTTGATGCACAGGGGGGTAAGGGATACGGCTACACCTTC. Its translation: CSVDAQGGKGYGYTF. The V gene is TRBV29-1, the J gene TRBJ1-2; 8 bases map to TRBD1. Trimming took 3 bases from V and 8 from J; bases not matched to a gene: 14. The CDR3 runs to 15 residues. From germline, CDR1 is SQVTM and CDR2 ANQGSEA.

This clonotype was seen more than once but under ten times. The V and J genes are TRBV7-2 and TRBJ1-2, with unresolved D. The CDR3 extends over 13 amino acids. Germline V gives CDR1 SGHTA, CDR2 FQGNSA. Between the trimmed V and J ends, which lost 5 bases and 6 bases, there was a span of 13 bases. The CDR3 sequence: CASSRSRTDGYTF. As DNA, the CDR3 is TGTGCCAGCAGCCGGTCCAGGACGGATGGCTACACCTTC.

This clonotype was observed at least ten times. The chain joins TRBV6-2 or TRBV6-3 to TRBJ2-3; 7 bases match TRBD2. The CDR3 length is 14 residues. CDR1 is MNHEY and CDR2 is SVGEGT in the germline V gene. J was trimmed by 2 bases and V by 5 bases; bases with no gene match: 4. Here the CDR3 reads CASSNSGLTDTQYF. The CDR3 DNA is TGTGCCAGCAGTAATAGCGGGCTCACAGATACGCAGTATTTT.